What follows are 26 T cell receptor beta chains derived from one specimen sequenced in a study of stem cell transplantation in POMP-related autoinflammatory disease. Clones were read by immunoSEQ multiplex PCR, and TCRdb kept only the in-frame ones, dropping some. The sample shows about 26,000 clones, 80% to 85% of them seen only once. The sample here was CD4+ T cells from PBMCs, taken before stem cell transplantation. Every receptor here comes from a human donor with POMP-related autoinflammation and immune dysregulation (PRAID).

This rearrangement joins TRBV28 to TRBJ2-7, with D tentatively TRBD1 (6 bases). The V gene's germline CDR1 is MDHEN and CDR2 SYDVKM. The CDR3 length is 13 residues. The germline V and J ends were trimmed by 6 bases and 2 bases, with 11 bases remaining between them. In nucleotides, the CDR3 is TGTGCCAGCAGCCCAGGGGTCCCCTACGAGCAGTACTTC. Translated: CASSPGVPYEQYF.

Only a few counts were recorded for this clone. V usage is TRBV5-4 and J usage is TRBJ1-2; tentative D call: TRBD1 (5 bases). The CDR3 has 15 residues. CDR1 is SGHNT, CDR2 YYREEE, per germline (reference sequence). Trimming left V 0 bases short and J 5 bases short, with 14 bases between. CDR3 in DNA: TGTGCCAGCAGCTTGGCCGCCGGGACGCCTTATGGCTACACCTTC. The encoded protein is CASSLAAGTPYGYTF. The variable domain in full, completed from reference TRBV5-4 and TRBJ1-2, reads ETGVTQSPTHLIKTRGQQVTLRCSSQSGHNTVSWYQQALGQGPQFIFQYYREEENGRGNFPPRFSGLQFPNYSSELNVNALELDDSALYLCASSLAAGTPYGYTFGSGTRLTVV.

The rearrangement uses TRBV25-1 and TRBJ2-1, with 8 bases matching TRBD1. V was clipped by 2 bases and J by 5 bases; unmatched bases: 11. This CDR3 spans 17 amino acids. Germline CDR1 and CDR2: MGHDK and SYGVNS. CDR3 amino acids: CASSEAGGVKVNNEQFF. CDR3 in DNA: TGTGCCAGCAGTGAAGCAGGGGGCGTTAAGGTCAACAATGAGCAGTTCTTC.

This chain uses TRBV7-2 with TRBJ1-1; D uncertain. CDR3 size: 16 residues. The V and J ends lost 4 bases and 5 bases respectively, with 20 bases between them. Germline CDR1 and CDR2: SGHTA and FQGNSA. In DNA, the CDR3 is TGTGCCAGCAGCTCGTACAGACAACAAAAAGGGACTGAAGCTTTCTTT. Protein: CASSSYRQQKGTEAFF. Supplemented by reference TRBV7-2 and TRBJ1-1, the full variable domain reads GAGVSQSPSNKVTEKGKDVELRCDPISGHTALYWYRQSLGQGLEFLIYFQGNSAPDKSGLPSDRFSAERTGGSVSTLTIQRTQQEDSAVYLCASSSYRQQKGTEAFFGQGTRLTVV.

The chain employs TRBV23-1 and TRBJ1-1, with a weak D call TRBD1 (5 bases). TRBV23-1 is labeled an ORF, and its function is uncertain. V was trimmed by 0 bases and J by 6 bases, leaving 8 bases between them. The CDR3 length is 13 residues. The CDR3 DNA follows: TGCGCCAGCAGTCAATCATCCAGGGCTGAAGCTTTCTTT. Residues: CASSQSSRAEAFF.

This chain connects TRBV5-6 to TRBJ2-7; D gene uncertain. Trimming took off 4 bases at V and 2 bases at J, with 16 bases between the two ends. The germline V gene has CDR1 SGHDT and CDR2 YYEEEE. CDR3 size: 15 residues. The CDR3 DNA reads TGTGCCAGCAGCCCCTACTCCCAACAACCCTACGAGCAGTACTTC. Its protein product is CASSPYSQQPYEQYF.

The chain is built from TRBV11-2 and TRBJ1-2; D unresolved. The CDR3 is made up of 15 amino acids. Germline CDR1 and CDR2: SGHAT and FQNNGV. V was pared by 2 bases and J by 2 bases, with 12 bases between. CDR3 loop: CASSLSWVQNYGYTF. The CDR3 DNA reads TGTGCCAGCAGCTTATCTTGGGTACAGAACTATGGCTACACCTTC.

This clone was seen only once. CDR3 nucleotides: TGTGCCACCAGCAGAGAGGTTCTTCCCGGGGAGCTGTTTTTT. Its protein product is CATSREVLPGELFF. V gene TRBV15 combines with J gene TRBJ2-2; D not resolved. V lost 0 bases and J 6 bases, leaving 8 bases between the germline ends. The CDR3 consists of 14 residues. The germline V gene has CDR1 LNHNV and CDR2 YYDKDF (reference sequence).

The rearrangement links TRBV2 to TRBJ2-7, with D tentatively TRBD2 (6 bases). The V end was cut by 8 bases, the J end by 2 bases, with 7 bases between. The CDR3 has 11 amino acids. Germline loops: CDR1 SNHLY, CDR2 FYNNEI. The CDR3 DNA follows: TGTGCCAGCCGACTAGCCTACGAGCAGTACTTC. Translated, it gives CASRLAYEQYF.

This clone showed up just once. V gene TRBV14 combines with J gene TRBJ1-1, with D unclear. The CDR3 is 14 amino acids. With 2 bases removed from V and 4 bases from J, the gap between germline ends came to 11 bases. Looked up from germline, CDR1 is SGHDN and CDR2 is FVKESK. The CDR3 sequence: CASSQLGLGTEAFF. CDR3 in DNA: TGTGCCAGCAGCCAACTAGGGTTGGGCACTGAAGCTTTCTTT.

V usage is TRBV7-9 and J usage is TRBJ2-2, with 14 bases aligning to TRBD2. Losses at the gene ends were 5 bases for V and 6 bases for J; bases not matched to a gene: 8. The length of the CDR3 is 17 residues. Germline CDR1 reads SEHNR; CDR2 reads FQNEAQ (reference sequence). The CDR3 region has the DNA TGTGCCAGCAGCCATCGACTAGCGGGAGGGCCTGCCGGGGAGCTGTTTTTT. Its protein product is CASSHRLAGGPAGELFF.

The DNA of the CDR3 is TGTGCCAGCAGCTTAATTGGCCCCATGAGGACTGAAGCTTTCTTT. Amino acid sequence: CASSLIGPMRTEAFF. The chain recombines TRBV11-2 with TRBJ1-1; D call uncertain. The V end was cut by 2 bases, the J end by 5 bases, with 15 bases between. The CDR3 runs 15 residues. The germline CDR1 and CDR2 sequences are SGHAT and FQNNGV.

V usage is TRBV6-5 and J usage is TRBJ1-2, with D possibly matching TRBD1 (5 bases). The V end lost 8 bases, the J end lost 5 bases, and 12 bases lay between the germline ends. CDR3 length: 12 amino acids. The germline gives CDR1 MNHEY, CDR2 SVGAGI. The CDR3 DNA is TGTGCCAGCGCGGGGGTCCCGTATGGCTACACCTTC. As protein: CASAGVPYGYTF.

The chain has TRBV4-2 and TRBJ1-4; tentative D call: TRBD1 (6 bases). Germline-derived CDR1 and CDR2 are LGHNA and YNFKEQ. CDR3 length equals 15 residues. V dropped 1 base and J dropped 8 bases, with 14 bases sitting between them. This CDR3 is CASSQGEQGHEKLFF. The CDR3 nucleotides are TGTGCCAGCAGCCAAGGAGAACAGGGCCACGAAAAACTGTTTTTT.

The chain links TRBV7-2 to TRBJ2-3; 7 nucleotides align to TRBD2. The V and J ends lost 5 bases and 4 bases, in that order; junction bases with no gene match: 6. The germline V gene encodes CDR1 SGHTA and CDR2 FQGNSA. The CDR3 spans 14 residues. The CDR3 sequence: CASSPMGGADTQYF. For the CDR3, the DNA is TGTGCCAGCAGCCCTATGGGGGGGGCAGATACGCAGTATTTT.

This chain joins TRBV28 and TRBJ2-7, with 7 bases aligning to TRBD1. Germline CDR1 is MDHEN and CDR2 is SYDVKM. The ends lost 2 bases at V and 9 bases at J; junction bases unmatched: 13. The CDR3 covers 15 residues. CDR3 protein: CASSLEMRQGVGQYF. In nucleotides, the CDR3 is TGTGCCAGCAGTTTAGAGATGAGACAGGGAGTAGGGCAGTACTTC.

This chain uses TRBV6-1 with TRBJ2-7; D might be TRBD1 (5 bases). There are 15 residues in the CDR3. Germline V gene sequence: CDR1 MNHNS, CDR2 SASEGT. Trimming left V 4 bases short and J 4 bases short, with 17 bases between. The chain's CDR3 is CASSADTPVFYEQYF. In nucleotides, the CDR3 is TGTGCCAGCAGTGCGGACACCCCGGTTTTTTACGAGCAGTACTTC.

The V gene is TRBV6-5, the J gene TRBJ2-7; 13 positions agree with TRBD2. Germline CDR1 and CDR2: MNHEY and SVGAGI. The CDR3 has 15 amino acids. V lost 5 bases and J lost 7; bases outside the gene matches: 8. The CDR3 nucleotides read TGTGCCAGCAGTGGGGGGACTAGCGGGATAAGGGAGCAGTACTTC. Translated, it gives CASSGGTSGIREQYF.

As concerns this clone: The same CDR3 is also encoded by other DNA sequences in this sample. The chain joins TRBV28 to TRBJ2-1; D ambiguous. The germline gives CDR1 MDHEN, CDR2 SYDVKM. The CDR3 spans 12 residues. V lost 2 bases and J 4 bases, leaving 3 bases between the germline ends. In DNA, the CDR3 is TGTGCCAGCAGTTTAAGATACAATGAGCAGTTCTTC. Translated, it gives CASSLRYNEQFF.

This clone was counted only a few times. This rearrangement joins TRBV5-4 to TRBJ1-5; D gene unclear. Germline assignment: CDR1 SGHNT and CDR2 YYREEE (reference sequence). This CDR3 is 13 amino acids long. The germline V and J ends were trimmed by 0 bases and 5 bases, with 6 bases remaining between them. In DNA form, the CDR3 reads TGTGCCAGCAGCTTGGACAGCGATCAGCCCCAGCATTTT. Translating it yields CASSLDSDQPQHF.

V gene TRBV2 combines with J gene TRBJ2-1; D is unresolved. Germline V gene lookup returns CDR1 SNHLY and CDR2 FYNNEI. The V end was cut by 4 bases, the J end by 3 bases, with 7 bases between. The CDR3 is 13 residues long. CDR3 nucleotides: TGTGCCAGCAGTGCCTCTCTCTACAATGAGCAGTTCTTC. It yields the protein CASSASLYNEQFF. The entire variable domain, with the rest obtained from reference TRBV2 and TRBJ2-1, is as follows: EPEVTQTPSHQVTQMGQEVILRCVPISNHLYFYWYRQILGQKVEFLVSFYNNEISEKSEIFDDQFSVERPDGSNFTLKIRSTKLEDSAMYFCASSASLYNEQFFGPGTRLTVL.

This sequence joins TRBV5-4 and TRBJ1-5; maybe TRBD1 (6 bases). This CDR3 is built from 13 residues. Germline loops: CDR1 SGHNT, CDR2 YYREEE (reference sequence). Trimming removed 2 bases from V and 4 bases from J, with 7 bases in between. The CDR3 nucleotides read TGTGCCAGCAGCTTACAGGGAAATCAGCCCCAGCATTTT. Its protein is CASSLQGNQPQHF.

The CDR3 protein is CASSQDRGTSGNEQFF. DNA for the CDR3: TGTGCCAGCAGCCAAGATCGGGGGACTAGCGGCAATGAGCAGTTCTTC. The chain has TRBV4-2 and TRBJ2-1; TRBD2 matches 11 bases. Germline CDR1 reads LGHNA; CDR2 reads YNFKEQ. This CDR3 is 16 amino acids long. V shed 0 bases and J 6 bases; nucleotides not matched to a gene: 4.

This clone came up a few times. The chain employs TRBV15 and TRBJ1-2; TRBD1 might be the D (5 bases). Germline CDR1 is LNHNV and CDR2 is YYDKDF (reference sequence). The CDR3 consists of 14 residues. V lost 4 bases and J lost 6, with 15 bases in between. The CDR3 DNA reads TGTGCCACCAGCACGTACATCCAGGGAAATGGCTACACCTTC. Protein sequence: CATSTYIQGNGYTF.

The rearrangement uses TRBV5-6 and TRBJ1-5, with 8 nucleotides matching TRBD1. CDR1 and CDR2 from the germline V gene are SGHDT and YYEEEE. The CDR3 runs 19 residues. The junction had 17 bases not matched to a gene; V was cut back by 4 bases and J by 2 bases. The CDR3 bases are TGTGCCAGCAGCCGGGGGGCGGGACAGGCCTCTATAGGCAATCAGCCCCAGCATTTT. It yields the protein CASSRGAGQASIGNQPQHF.

This chain joins TRBV30 and TRBJ2-7, with D possibly called TRBD1 or TRBD2 (5 bases each). The V and J ends lost 4 bases and 0 bases respectively, with 13 bases between them. In germline, CDR1 is GTSNPN, CDR2 SVGIG (reference sequence). This CDR3 contains 14 residues. The CDR3 DNA reads TGTGCCTGGAACCGTGCAGGGACCTCCTACGAGCAGTACTTC. Its protein product is CAWNRAGTSYEQYF.